The present T cell receptor beta chain was sequenced within a study of spatial heterogeneity in lung cancer. In the study overall: Combinations of a unique TCR and a UMI were tallied in raw reads, and on average each appeared more than ten times. The study's findings and limits: Blood contained ubiquitous expanded tumor TCRs more at resection than at follow-up.

V shed 6 bases and J 5 bases; nucleotides not matched to a gene: 2. This CDR3 has 12 amino acids. In germline, CDR1 is LNHDA, CDR2 SQIVND (reference sequence). This clonotype was counted only a few times. Its specificity is not known. Unique molecular identifiers, one per molecule, were present on every TCR cDNA molecule. TCRdb analysed the 5' RACE reads with MiXCR anew, one entry per CDR3 protein. The sample lists about 90,000 distinct CDR3 sequences, around 8.6% seen once, with about 7% in the top ten. Time point specified: sample taken at primary tumor resection. No cells were sorted before sequencing. The whole RNA sequenced was extracted from tumor, nontumor lung or frozen PBMC.

The sequences come from PBMCs, collected at surgery. This TCR was sampled from a male donor with early-stage non-small cell lung cancer. V gene TRBV19 combines with J gene TRBJ2-5; 8 bases are shared with TRBD1. As DNA, the CDR3 is TGTGCCAGTAGCCGGACAGGGGAGACCCAGTACTTC. As protein: CASSRTGETQYF. The full variable domain, rest sourced from reference TRBV19 and TRBJ2-5, is DGGITQSPKYLFRKEGQNVTLSCEQNLNHDAMYWYRQDPGQGLRLIYYSQIVNDFQKGDIAEGYSVSREKKESFPLTVTSAQKNPTAFYLCASSRTGETQYFGPGTRLLVL.